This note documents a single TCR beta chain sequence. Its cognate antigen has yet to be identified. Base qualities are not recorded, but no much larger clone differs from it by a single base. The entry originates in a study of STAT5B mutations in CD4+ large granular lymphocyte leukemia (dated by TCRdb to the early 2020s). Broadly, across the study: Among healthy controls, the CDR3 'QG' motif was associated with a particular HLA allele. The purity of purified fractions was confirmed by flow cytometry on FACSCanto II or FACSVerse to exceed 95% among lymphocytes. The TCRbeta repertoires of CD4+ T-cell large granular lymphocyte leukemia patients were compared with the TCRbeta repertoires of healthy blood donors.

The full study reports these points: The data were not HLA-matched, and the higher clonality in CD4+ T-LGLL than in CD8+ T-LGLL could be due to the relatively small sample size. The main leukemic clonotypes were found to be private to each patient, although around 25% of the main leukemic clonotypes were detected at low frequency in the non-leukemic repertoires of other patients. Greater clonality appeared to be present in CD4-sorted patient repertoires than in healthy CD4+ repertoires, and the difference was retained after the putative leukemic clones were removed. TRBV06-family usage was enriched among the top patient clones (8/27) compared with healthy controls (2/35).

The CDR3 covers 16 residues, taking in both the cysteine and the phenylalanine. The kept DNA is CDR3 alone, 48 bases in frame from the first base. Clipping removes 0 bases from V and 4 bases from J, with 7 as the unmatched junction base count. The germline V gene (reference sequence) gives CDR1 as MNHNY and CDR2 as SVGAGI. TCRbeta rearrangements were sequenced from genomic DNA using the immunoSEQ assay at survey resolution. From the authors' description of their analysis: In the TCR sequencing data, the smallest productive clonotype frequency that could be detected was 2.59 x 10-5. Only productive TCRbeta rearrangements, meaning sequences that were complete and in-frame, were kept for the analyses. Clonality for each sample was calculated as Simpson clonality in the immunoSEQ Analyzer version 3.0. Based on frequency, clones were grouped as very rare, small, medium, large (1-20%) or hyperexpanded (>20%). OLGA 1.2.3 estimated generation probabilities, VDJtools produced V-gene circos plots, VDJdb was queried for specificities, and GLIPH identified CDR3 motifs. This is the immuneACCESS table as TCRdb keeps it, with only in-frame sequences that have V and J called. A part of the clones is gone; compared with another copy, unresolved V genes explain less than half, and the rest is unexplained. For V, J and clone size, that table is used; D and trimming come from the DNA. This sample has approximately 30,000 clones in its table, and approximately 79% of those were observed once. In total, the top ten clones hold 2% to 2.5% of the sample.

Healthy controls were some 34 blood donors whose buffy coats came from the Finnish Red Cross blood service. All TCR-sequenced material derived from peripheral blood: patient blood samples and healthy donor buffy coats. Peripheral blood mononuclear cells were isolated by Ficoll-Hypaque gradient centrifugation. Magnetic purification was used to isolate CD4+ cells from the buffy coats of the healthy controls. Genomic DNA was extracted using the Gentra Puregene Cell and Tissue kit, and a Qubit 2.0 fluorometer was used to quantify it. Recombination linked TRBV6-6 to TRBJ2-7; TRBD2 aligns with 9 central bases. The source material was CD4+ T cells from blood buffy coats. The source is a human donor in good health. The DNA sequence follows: TGTGCCAGCAGTTACTCGACAGCGGGGGGTCGGTACGAGCAGTACTTC. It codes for CASSYSTAGGRYEQYF.